This TCR beta chain was obtained from a study of cytotoxic CD8 clonotypes in ibrutinib-treated CLL. Overall study: Responses: about 25 partial, 2 complete; after median 68 months, around 15 stayed remitted, around twelve progressed. Once treatment had gone on for a median of around eleven months, range 6 to 36, response samples were drawn.

Overall study findings and caveats: Clonality measured at baseline exceeded age-matched healthy donors, tracking circulating CD8+ T-cell counts.

Produced via immunoSEQ multiplex PCR; TCRdb's table is partial and in-frame only. This table has fewer than 35,000 clones, almost 85% appearing once. This clone has a handful of counts. What it binds is not known. Per germline, CDR1 SGHDT and CDR2 YYEEEE. This CDR3 region has 16 residues. The V gene end was trimmed by 2 bases and the J gene end by 0 bases; junction bases not matched to a gene: 4. The chain links TRBV5-6 to TRBJ1-3; 8 bases agree with TRBD1. The sequence was obtained from a human donor with chronic lymphocytic leukemia. The starting material was PBMCs, obtained after 24 months of ibrutinib treatment. CDR3 DNA: TGTGCCAGCAGCTTATGGACAGGGCTCTCTGGAAACACCATATATTTT. Its protein product is CASSLWTGLSGNTIYF.